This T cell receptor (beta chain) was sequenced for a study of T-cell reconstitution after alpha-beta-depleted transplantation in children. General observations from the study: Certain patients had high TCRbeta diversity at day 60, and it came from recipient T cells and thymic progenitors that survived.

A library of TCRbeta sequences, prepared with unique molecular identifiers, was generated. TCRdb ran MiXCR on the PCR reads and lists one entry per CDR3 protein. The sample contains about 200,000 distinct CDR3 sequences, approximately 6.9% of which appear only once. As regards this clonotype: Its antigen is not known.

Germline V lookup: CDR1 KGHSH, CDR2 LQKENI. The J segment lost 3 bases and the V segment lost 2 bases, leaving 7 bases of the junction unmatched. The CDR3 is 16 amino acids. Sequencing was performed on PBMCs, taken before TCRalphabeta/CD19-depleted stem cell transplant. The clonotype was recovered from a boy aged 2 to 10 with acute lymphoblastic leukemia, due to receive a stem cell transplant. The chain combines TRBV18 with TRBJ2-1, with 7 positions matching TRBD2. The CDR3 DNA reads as TGTGCCAGCTCACCATCCGGGCGGGAGAACTACAATGAGCAGTTCTTC. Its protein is CASSPSGRENYNEQFF.